These T cell receptor beta chains were read from a single sample in a study of cytomegalovirus exposure and HLA in healthy donors. Repertoires were generated with immunoSEQ multiplex PCR, while TCRdb's copy carries only in-frame clones and drops some. The sample contains about 190,000 clones, roughly 87% of which appear only once. Sequenced material: PBMCs. These receptors all stem from a man in his fifties or sixties in good health and CMV-seronegative. Both conserved end residues are part of each CDR3. The D gene is left open where the match is weak. Clone size is given for some rows only: seen once, a few or many times, or a class if the clone is expanded.

size: once
D: .
V: TRBV7-2
J: TRBJ1-2
CDR3: CASSLVPGWDGYTF
DNA: TGTGCCAGCAGCTTAGTTCCGGGTTGGGATGGCTACACCTTC

size: once
D: TRBD1
V: TRBV19
J: TRBJ2-1
CDR3: CATGTGGGLAGVYEQFF
DNA: TGTGCCACCGGGACAGGGGGCGGCCTAGCGGGAGTTTATGAGCAGTTCTTC

size: .
D: .
V: TRBV7-2
J: TRBJ1-2
CDR3: CASSPRRGGNYGYTF
DNA: TGTGCCAGCAGCCCGAGGAGGGGGGGTAACTATGGCTACACCTTC

size: .
D: .
V: TRBV29-1
J: TRBJ2-5
CDR3: CSVYGLQETQYF
DNA: TGCAGCGTGTACGGACTGCAAGAGACCCAGTACTTC

size: few
D: .
V: TRBV21-1
J: TRBJ1-1
CDR3: CASSKLGQLMNTEAFF
DNA: TGTGCCAGCAGCAAATTAGGACAGCTCATGAACACTGAAGCTTTCTTT

size: once
D: .
V: TRBV27
J: TRBJ2-7
CDR3: CASGGDLRKQYF
DNA: TGTGCCAGCGGCGGAGACCTACGAAAGCAGTACTTC

size: .
D: .
V: TRBV9
J: TRBJ1-4
CDR3: CASSGTENEKLFF
DNA: TGTGCCAGCAGCGGGACAGAGAATGAAAAACTGTTTTTT

size: few
D: .
V: TRBV27
J: TRBJ1-2
CDR3: CASSPRRAAGYTF
DNA: TGTGCCAGCAGTCCCCGGAGGGCCGCTGGCTACACCTTC

size: .
D: TRBD2
V: TRBV9
J: TRBJ2-6
CDR3: CASSVGLAGFSSGANVLTF
DNA: TGTGCCAGCAGCGTAGGCCTAGCGGGGTTTAGCTCTGGGGCCAACGTCCTGACTTTC

size: .
D: .
V: TRBV21-1
J: TRBJ1-4
CDR3: CASSNRDRGLSNEKLFF
DNA: TGTGCCAGCAGCAACCGGGACAGGGGGCTCTCTAATGAAAAACTGTTTTTT

size: .
D: TRBD1
V: TRBV6-5
J: TRBJ2-2
CDR3: CASSYSWDRVAGELFF
DNA: TGTGCCAGCAGTTACTCCTGGGACAGGGTAGCCGGGGAGCTGTTTTTT

size: .
D: .
V: TRBV19
J: TRBJ1-1
CDR3: CASSIAGNMNTEAFF
DNA: TGTGCCAGTAGTATAGCAGGGAACATGAACACTGAAGCTTTCTTT

size: once
D: .
V: TRBV6-1
J: TRBJ2-5
CDR3: CASSERGAGETQYF
DNA: TGTGCCAGCAGTGAGCGGGGTGCGGGGGAGACCCAGTACTTC

size: few
D: TRBD1
V: TRBV6-1
J: TRBJ1-5
CDR3: CASSPGQNNQPQHF
DNA: TGTGCCAGCAGCCCGGGACAGAACAATCAGCCCCAGCATTTT

size: .
D: .
V: TRBV7-7
J: TRBJ2-5
CDR3: CASSYLAGSRQETQYF
DNA: TGTGCTAGCAGCTACTTGGCGGGTTCCCGACAAGAGACCCAGTACTTC

size: .
D: .
V: TRBV4-3
J: TRBJ2-1
CDR3: CASSQPGGLKNEQFF
DNA: TGCGCCAGCAGCCAACCCGGGGGGCTTAAGAATGAGCAGTTCTTC

size: .
D: TRBD2
V: TRBV9
J: TRBJ2-3
CDR3: CASSSRLAGYTDTQYF
DNA: TGTGCCAGCAGCTCCCGACTAGCGGGGTACACAGATACGCAGTATTTT

size: .
D: .
V: TRBV6-1
J: TRBJ2-7
CDR3: CASSVGRVAASSYEQYF
DNA: TGTGCCAGCAGTGTGGGAAGGGTAGCGGCGAGCTCCTACGAGCAGTACTTC

size: .
D: .
V: TRBV19
J: TRBJ2-3
CDR3: CASSLQFLLSTDTQYF
DNA: TGTGCCAGTAGTCTTCAGTTTTTGCTTAGCACAGATACGCAGTATTTT

size: .
D: .
V: TRBV27
J: TRBJ1-4
CDR3: CASSSQGAGQEKLFF
DNA: TGTGCCAGCAGTTCCCAAGGGGCGGGGCAAGAAAAACTGTTTTTT

size: .
D: TRBD1
V: TRBV6-5
J: TRBJ2-7
CDR3: CASSSQGRGDEQYF
DNA: TGTGCCAGCAGTTCACAGGGGCGAGGCGACGAGCAGTACTTC

size: .
D: .
V: TRBV19
J: TRBJ1-5
CDR3: CASTAPTETKYSNQPQHF
DNA: TGTGCCAGTACCGCACCTACAGAAACGAAATATAGCAATCAGCCCCAGCATTTT

size: .
D: .
V: TRBV5-1
J: TRBJ2-3
CDR3: CASSSPADTQYF
DNA: TGCGCCAGCAGCTCCCCCGCAGATACGCAGTATTTT

size: .
D: .
V: TRBV20-1
J: TRBJ2-1
CDR3: CSARESLEQFF
DNA: TGCAGTGCTAGAGAGTCCCTGGAGCAGTTCTTC

size: .
D: TRBD2
V: TRBV7-3
J: TRBJ2-1
CDR3: CASSSGGLAGGYNEQFF
DNA: TGTGCCAGCAGCTCCGGAGGGCTAGCGGGGGGATACAATGAGCAGTTCTTC

size: .
D: .
V: TRBV6-4
J: TRBJ2-2
CDR3: CASSDSFGGTGELFF
DNA: TGTGCCAGCAGTGACTCGTTTGGGGGGACCGGGGAGCTGTTTTTT

size: .
D: .
V: TRBV27
J: TRBJ1-2
CDR3: CASRDGTPGKGYTF
DNA: TGTGCCAGCAGGGACGGGACACCTGGGAAGGGCTACACCTTC

size: .
D: TRBD1
V: TRBV7-8
J: TRBJ1-2
CDR3: CASSTRTGNNGYTF
DNA: TGTGCCAGCAGCACCCGGACAGGGAATAATGGCTACACCTTC

size: .
D: .
V: TRBV5-4
J: TRBJ1-2
CDR3: CASSLAQSYGYTF
DNA: TGTGCCAGCAGCTTGGCCCAGTCATATGGCTACACCTTC

size: .
D: TRBD1
V: TRBV10-3
J: TRBJ1-5
CDR3: CAISATGVQSQPQHF
DNA: TGTGCCATCAGTGCAACAGGGGTTCAGAGTCAGCCCCAGCATTTT

size: .
D: TRBD2
V: TRBV5-1
J: TRBJ2-7
CDR3: CASSLIAGQSSYEQYF
DNA: TGCGCCAGCAGCCTTATAGCGGGTCAGAGCTCCTACGAGCAGTACTTC

size: .
D: TRBD1
V: TRBV7-9
J: TRBJ1-2
CDR3: CASSPGTGGGNGYTF
DNA: TGTGCCAGCAGCCCCGGGACAGGAGGCGGTAATGGCTACACCTTC

size: few
D: TRBD1
V: TRBV30
J: TRBJ1-1
CDR3: CAWSVGGSTEAFF
DNA: TGTGCCTGGAGTGTAGGGGGCTCCACTGAAGCTTTCTTT

size: .
D: TRBD1
V: TRBV7-2
J: TRBJ1-5
CDR3: CASSYRGQGQNQPQHF
DNA: TGTGCCAGCAGCTACCGCGGACAGGGACAAAATCAGCCCCAGCATTTT

size: .
D: .
V: TRBV2
J: TRBJ1-1
CDR3: CASSSRQMNTEAFF
DNA: TGTGCCAGCAGTTCTCGACAGATGAACACTGAAGCTTTCTTT

size: .
D: TRBD1
V: TRBV27
J: TRBJ1-6
CDR3: CASSLDRGYNSPLHF
DNA: TGTGCCAGCAGTTTGGACAGGGGCTATAATTCACCCCTCCACTTT

size: .
D: TRBD2
V: TRBV18
J: TRBJ2-7
CDR3: CASSPPNSGDSYEQYF
DNA: TGTGCCAGCTCACCACCCAACAGCGGGGATTCCTACGAGCAGTACTTC

size: .
D: TRBD2
V: TRBV7-3
J: TRBJ2-2
CDR3: CASSDLGLAGDTGELFF
DNA: TGTGCCAGCAGCGACTTAGGGCTAGCGGGGGACACCGGGGAGCTGTTTTTT

size: .
D: TRBD1
V: TRBV25-1
J: TRBJ1-1
CDR3: CASTRTGPNTEAFF
DNA: TGTGCCAGCACCAGGACAGGCCCGAACACTGAAGCTTTCTTT

size: few
D: .
V: TRBV7-9
J: TRBJ2-3
CDR3: CSSSLGLGGLGTDTQYF
DNA: TGTTCCAGCAGCTTAGGGCTGGGGGGGCTGGGCACAGATACGCAGTATTTT

size: .
D: TRBD2
V: TRBV4-3
J: TRBJ2-1
CDR3: CASSQGGGTYNEQFF
DNA: TGCGCCAGCAGCCAAGGGGGAGGGACCTACAATGAGCAGTTCTTC

size: .
D: TRBD1
V: TRBV27
J: TRBJ1-5
CDR3: CASSQGDLYQPQHF
DNA: TGTGCCAGCAGTCAGGGGGACCTTTATCAGCCCCAGCATTTT

size: .
D: TRBD1
V: TRBV18
J: TRBJ1-4
CDR3: CASSPLTTGVGEKLFF
DNA: TGTGCCAGCTCACCTTTGACCACAGGGGTAGGAGAAAAACTGTTTTTT

size: .
D: TRBD1
V: TRBV6-6
J: TRBJ2-7
CDR3: CASSLPGTGIYEQYF
DNA: TGTGCCAGCAGCCTCCCTGGGACAGGGATCTACGAGCAGTACTTC

size: .
D: .
V: TRBV18
J: TRBJ2-5
CDR3: CASSPTLETQYF
DNA: TGTGCCAGCTCACCAACATTGGAGACCCAGTACTTC

size: .
D: .
V: TRBV7-9
J: TRBJ2-2
CDR3: CASSPTGVNGELFF
DNA: TGTGCCAGCAGCCCGACAGGAGTAAATGGGGAGCTGTTTTTT

size: .
D: TRBD1
V: TRBV7-8
J: TRBJ1-2
CDR3: CASSLAGQPYGYTF
DNA: TGTGCCAGCAGCTTAGCGGGACAGCCATATGGCTACACCTTC

size: once
D: .
V: TRBV2
J: TRBJ1-3
CDR3: CASSPMAGRSSGNTIYF
DNA: TGTGCCAGCAGCCCAATGGCGGGCAGGTCCTCTGGAAACACCATATATTTT

size: .
D: .
V: TRBV18
J: TRBJ2-7
CDR3: CASSPLPTGSYEQYF
DNA: TGTGCCAGCTCACCACTACCGACAGGCTCCTACGAGCAGTACTTC

size: .
D: .
V: TRBV7-9
J: TRBJ2-7
CDR3: CASSLAAATGDEQYF
DNA: TGTGCCAGCAGCTTAGCTGCGGCAACGGGGGACGAGCAGTACTTC

size: .
D: .
V: TRBV7-2
J: TRBJ2-2
CDR3: CASSVQGPGELFF
DNA: TGTGCCAGCAGCGTGCAGGGCCCCGGGGAGCTGTTTTTT

size: .
D: TRBD1
V: TRBV19
J: TRBJ1-1
CDR3: CASNTGTVRISPMNTEAFF
DNA: TGTGCCAGTAACACAGGGACAGTCCGGATCAGTCCAATGAACACTGAAGCTTTCTTT

size: .
D: .
V: TRBV28
J: TRBJ2-7
CDR3: CASSSILSRLDGSYEQYF
DNA: TGTGCCAGCAGTTCAATACTCTCACGACTAGACGGTTCCTACGAGCAGTACTTC

size: .
D: .
V: TRBV18
J: TRBJ1-2
CDR3: CASSPTVGEWIWGYTF
DNA: TGTGCCAGCTCACCAACAGTAGGGGAATGGATCTGGGGCTACACCTTC

size: .
D: TRBD1
V: TRBV28
J: TRBJ1-3
CDR3: CASSPRDRGFRSGNTIYF
DNA: TGTGCCAGCAGTCCCCGGGACAGGGGGTTCAGAAGTGGAAACACCATATATTTT